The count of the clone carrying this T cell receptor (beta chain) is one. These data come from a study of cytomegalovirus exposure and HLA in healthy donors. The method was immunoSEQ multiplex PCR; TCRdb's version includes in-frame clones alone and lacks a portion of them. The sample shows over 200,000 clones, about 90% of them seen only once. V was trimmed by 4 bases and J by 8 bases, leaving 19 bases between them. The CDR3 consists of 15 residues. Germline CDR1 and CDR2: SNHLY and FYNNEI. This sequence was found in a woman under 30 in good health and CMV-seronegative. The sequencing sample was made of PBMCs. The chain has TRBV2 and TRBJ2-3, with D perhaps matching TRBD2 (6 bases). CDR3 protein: CASSVEESGLSTQYF. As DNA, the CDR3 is TGTGCCAGCAGTGTGGAGGAAAGCGGGTTAAGTACGCAGTATTTT.